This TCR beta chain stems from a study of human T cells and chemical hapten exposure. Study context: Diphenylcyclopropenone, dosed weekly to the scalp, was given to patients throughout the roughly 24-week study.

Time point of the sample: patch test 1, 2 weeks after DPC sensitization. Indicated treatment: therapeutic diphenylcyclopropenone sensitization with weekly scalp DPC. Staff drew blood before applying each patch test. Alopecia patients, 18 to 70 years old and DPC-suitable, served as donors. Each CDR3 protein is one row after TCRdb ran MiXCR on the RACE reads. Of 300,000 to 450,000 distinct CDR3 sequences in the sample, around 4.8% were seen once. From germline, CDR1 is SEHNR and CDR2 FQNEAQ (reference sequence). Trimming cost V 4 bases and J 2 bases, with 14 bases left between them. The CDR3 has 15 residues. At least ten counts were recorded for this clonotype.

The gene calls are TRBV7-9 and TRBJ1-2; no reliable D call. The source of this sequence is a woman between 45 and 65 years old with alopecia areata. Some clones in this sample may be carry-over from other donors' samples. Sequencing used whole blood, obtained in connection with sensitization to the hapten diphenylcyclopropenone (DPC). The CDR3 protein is CASSYSQEINYGYTF. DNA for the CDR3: TGTGCCAGCAGCTACAGTCAAGAGATAAACTATGGCTACACCTTC.